This T cell receptor beta chain originates from a study of shared clonotypes between healthy human individuals. Looked up from germline, CDR1 is PRHDT and CDR2 is FYEKMQ (reference sequence). CDR3 length equals 14 residues. V was cut by 2 bases and J by 6 bases, with 13 bases left in between. In regard to this clone: The antigen is undetermined.

Positively selected for CCR7, the CD45RO-negative cells used as naive CD8 cells excluded terminally differentiated effector memory CD45RA+ cells. Overall study findings and caveats: Sharing across four donors was highest in naive CD4 (around 5%) and lowest in memory CD8 (about 0.4%).

Profiled with immunoSEQ multiplex PCR; TCRdb holds only in-frame clones, not every one. Altogether 1.5 million to 2.5 million clones are present, about 95% being singletons, with the ten largest covering approximately 1.2%. V is TRBV13 and J is TRBJ1-2, with D tentatively TRBD1 (5 bases). The sample taken for sequencing was naive CD8+ T cells sorted from blood. The receptor's source is a man aged 18 to 30 in good health. CDR3 sequence: CASSLQGPGHGYTF. For the CDR3, the DNA is TGTGCCAGCAGCTTACAGGGTCCCGGGCATGGCTACACCTTC.